This TCR beta chain stems from a study of glioma-infiltrating T cells after dendritic cell vaccination. PBMC sampling occurred before vaccination, two weeks after the third dose, and at progression. Study-wide results and caveats: Higher TCR clonality did not directly relate to longer survival. The cohort had few patients with full blood and tumor sets.

Comments on this clone: Its antigen is still unknown.

Some clones are missing from TCRdb's copy, which holds only in-frame ones; the method was immunoSEQ multiplex PCR. The sample holds tens of thousands of clones, over 75% seen once. Germline values: CDR1 SGHTA, CDR2 FQGTGA. CDR3 size: 16 residues. V lost 5 bases and J lost 3, with 14 bases in between. The TCR sequence derives from a human donor with glioblastoma. The source was blood, collected before dendritic cell vaccination. V is TRBV7-3 and J is TRBJ2-6, with a tentative D call TRBD1 (6 bases). CDR3 bases: TGTGCCAGCAGCCCTAAATCAGGGGTTGGGGCCAACGTCCTGACTTTC. Protein: CASSPKSGVGANVLTF.